This paragraph reports one T cell receptor (delta chain). This clone may be a read error of a much larger clone one base away. TCRdb repeated clone calling on the reads with CATT. Of 2,000 to 3,000 delta-chain clones listed, over 6.5% are singletons. The sample is drawn from a study of gamma-delta chains in newborns, infants, children. Study information: Microbial exposure reportedly drives polyclonal innate γδ T cell expansion after birth.

The sample was blood. The TCR sequence derives from a child who was a newborn, infant or young child, either healthy, febrile or measles-vaccinated (not recorded which).

CDR3 loop: CACDPLLGDYTWDTRQMFF. The CDR3 DNA reads as TGTGCCTGTGACCCCTTACTGGGGGACTATACCTGGGACACCCGACAGATGTTTTTC. The chain carries TRDV2 and TRDJ3, with 9 bases aligning to TRDD3. The CDR3 consists of 19 residues. The germline V gene encodes CDR1 GEAIGNYY and CDR2 EKD. V gave up 3 bases and J gave up 2 bases; unmatched junction bases: 10.